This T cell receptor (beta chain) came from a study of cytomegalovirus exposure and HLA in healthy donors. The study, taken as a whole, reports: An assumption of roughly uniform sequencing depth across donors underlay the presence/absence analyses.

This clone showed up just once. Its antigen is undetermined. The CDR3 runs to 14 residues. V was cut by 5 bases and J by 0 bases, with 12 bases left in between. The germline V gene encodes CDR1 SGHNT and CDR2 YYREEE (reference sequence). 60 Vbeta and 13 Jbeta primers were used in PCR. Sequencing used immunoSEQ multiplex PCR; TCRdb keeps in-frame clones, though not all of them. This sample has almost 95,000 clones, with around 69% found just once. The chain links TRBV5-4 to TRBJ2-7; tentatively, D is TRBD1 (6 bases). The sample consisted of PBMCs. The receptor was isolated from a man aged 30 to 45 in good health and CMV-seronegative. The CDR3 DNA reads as TGTGCCAGCAGTTTGATGGACAGCTCCTACGAGCAGTACTTC. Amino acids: CASSLMDSSYEQYF.